This T cell receptor (beta chain) was sequenced during a study of glioma-infiltrating T cells after dendritic cell vaccination. Findings of the study overall: Complete blood and tumor specimen sets were limited to few patients.

This clone showed up just once. The target antigen is unknown. Some clones are missing from TCRdb's copy, which holds only in-frame ones; the method was immunoSEQ multiplex PCR. The sample holds approximately 85,000 clones, approximately 81% seen once. Time point meaning: after dendritic cell vaccination, including at tumor progression/relapse. This CDR3 comprises 15 residues. V was cut by 1 base and J by 4 bases, with 13 bases left in between. Germline CDR1 reads SEHNR; CDR2 reads FQNEAQ (reference sequence). The chain has TRBV7-9 and TRBJ1-1, with D hard to call. This sample comprised blood, obtained after dendritic cell vaccination. This sequence was found in a human donor with glioblastoma. The CDR3 region is CASSLGTGSFTEAFF. CDR3 sequence (DNA): TGTGCCAGCAGCTTAGGCACGGGAAGTTTCACTGAAGCTTTCTTT.